These T cell receptor beta chains were read from a single sample in a study of CD8+ T cells in alopecia areata. This table comes from immunoSEQ multiplex PCR, and its TCRdb copy is limited to in-frame clones, with some not included. The sample lists 170,000 or so clones; around 50% were seen once. The sample here was CD4+ T cells sorted from blood, taken at week 0. These receptor sequences come from a human donor with alopecia areata. CDR3s include the opening cysteine and the closing phenylalanine or tryptophan. D genes are given only for firm matches. Only part of the rows carry a size: once, few, many, or a class if the clone is expanded.

>-|TRBJ2-7|-|TRBV19
TGTGCCAGTATTTGGGAATACTTC
CASIWEYF
>-|TRBJ2-5|TRBD1|TRBV2
TGTGCCAGCAGTGGGGACAGGGTGGAGACCCAGTACTTC
CASSGDRVETQYF
>-|TRBJ2-5|-|TRBV7-2
TGTGCCAGCAGCTTAGCGGGGGGAAACCAAGAGACCCAGTACTTC
CASSLAGGNQETQYF
>-|TRBJ2-4|TRBD2|TRBV29-1
TGCAGCGTTGGGGTGCGGGGGACCAAAAACATTCAGTACTTC
CSVGVRGTKNIQYF
>-|TRBJ2-7|-|TRBV2
TGTGCCAGCGGGGACGGATCCTACGAGCAGTACTTC
CASGDGSYEQYF
>-|TRBJ2-5|-|TRBV5-1
TGCGCCAGCAGTGCAGAACCGCGGCAAGAGACCCAGTACTTC
CASSAEPRQETQYF
>-|TRBJ2-7|-|TRBV6-5
TGTGCCAGCAGCCGGCGGGGGCCCTACGAGCAGTACTTC
CASSRRGPYEQYF
>-|TRBJ1-6|-|TRBV15
TGTGCCACCCGAACGGGGGCTTCACCCCTCCACTTT
CATRTGASPLHF
>-|TRBJ2-5|-|TRBV6-5
TGTGCCAGCGTCACGGACAGAGAGTACTTC
CASVTDREYF
>-|TRBJ1-1|-|TRBV20-1
TGCAGTGCTAGAGATCCCCCGGAAGCTTTCTTT
CSARDPPEAFF
>-|TRBJ2-5|TRBD2|TRBV6-5
TGTGCCAGCAGTTACCGCCGGACTAGCTGGGAGACCCAGTACTTC
CASSYRRTSWETQYF
>-|TRBJ2-2|-|TRBV7-9
TGTGCCAGCCGAGGCTCGAACACCGGGGAGCTGTTTTTT
CASRGSNTGELFF
>-|TRBJ2-7|TRBD1|TRBV14
TGTGCCAGCAACGAACAGGGGATCTCCTACGAGCAGTACTTC
CASNEQGISYEQYF
>few|TRBJ1-2|-|TRBV6-5
TGTGCCTCCCACGGCGGGGGATCTTATGGCTACACCTTC
CASHGGGSYGYTF
>-|TRBJ2-7|TRBD1|TRBV30
TGTGCCTGGACTTCCCGCCGGGACAGGGGGATCTACGAGCAGTACTTC
CAWTSRRDRGIYEQYF
>-|TRBJ1-6|-|TRBV2
TGTGCCAGCAGGATCCGATTAAATAATTCACCCCTCCACTTT
CASRIRLNNSPLHF
>-|TRBJ2-5|-|TRBV18
TGTGCCAGCTCACCAGTTAAAGTGGCAGAGACCCAGTACTTC
CASSPVKVAETQYF
>-|TRBJ2-3|-|TRBV5-1
TGCGCCAGCAGCTTATTGTCCTCCACAGATACGCAGTATTTT
CASSLLSSTDTQYF
>few|TRBJ2-2|-|TRBV2
TGTGCCAGCAGTGACCGAGACGGGTTCCGCGGGGAGCTGTTTTTT
CASSDRDGFRGELFF
>-|TRBJ2-5|-|TRBV2
TGTGCCAGCAGGAAAGAGCGGGTCCTGGGGACCCAGTACTTC
CASRKERVLGTQYF
>few|TRBJ2-6|-|TRBV20-1
TGCAGTGCTATTGGGGCCAACGTCCTGACTTTC
CSAIGANVLTF
>-|TRBJ2-3|TRBD1|TRBV7-9
TGTGCCAGCAGCTTAAGTAGGGGGCAGGTAGATACGCAGTATTTT
CASSLSRGQVDTQYF
>once|TRBJ2-5|-|TRBV20-1
TGCAGTGCTAGTGGAGAGACCCAGTACTTC
CSASGETQYF
>few|TRBJ1-6|TRBD1|TRBV10-2
TGCGCCAGCAGAGACAGGGGGCGGACGAATAATTCACCCCTCCACTTT
CASRDRGRTNNSPLHF
>few|TRBJ2-1|-|TRBV29-1
TGCAGCAAAGCGTTGAACAATGAGCAGTTCTTC
CSKALNNEQFF
>-|TRBJ2-3|-|TRBV29-1
TGCAGCGTTGGAGGCGCGCAGTATTTT
CSVGGAQYF
>-|TRBJ1-1|-|TRBV25-1
TGTGCCAGCAGTGAATTTGGGGGGAGGAACACTGAAGCTTTCTTT
CASSEFGGRNTEAFF
>-|TRBJ1-1|-|TRBV11-2
TGTACCAGCACCCCGGGCCGGAACACTGAAGCTTTCTTT
CTSTPGRNTEAFF
>-|TRBJ1-1|-|TRBV5-4
TGTGCCAGCAGCTTAGGTCCAGGTGTGGACACTGAAGCTTTCTTT
CASSLGPGVDTEAFF
>-|TRBJ1-5|-|TRBV4-2
TGTGCCAGCAGCCAAGTCGCGGCTATGGCTCAGCCCCAGCATTTT
CASSQVAAMAQPQHF
>-|TRBJ2-1|TRBD2|TRBV18
TGTGCCAGCTCACCAAGGGCTAGCGGGGACTACAATGAGCAGTTCTTC
CASSPRASGDYNEQFF
>-|TRBJ2-2|-|TRBV9
TGTGCCAGCAGGGACGTGACCGGGGAGCTGTTTTTT
CASRDVTGELFF
>-|TRBJ2-5|-|TRBV11-2
TGTGCCAGCAGCATGGGAGAGACCCAGTACTTC
CASSMGETQYF
>few|TRBJ1-6|-|TRBV23-1
TGCGCCAGCAGTCAACGACAGCCCTCAGGAGTATCACCCCTCCACTTT
CASSQRQPSGVSPLHF
>few|TRBJ1-2|-|TRBV9
TGTGCCAGCAGCGTAGTCCGCGATTATGGCTACACCTTC
CASSVVRDYGYTF
>-|TRBJ2-3|TRBD2|TRBV11-2
TGTGCCAGCAGCTTACTAGCGGGGTACACAGATACGCAGTATTTT
CASSLLAGYTDTQYF
>-|TRBJ1-1|TRBD1|TRBV29-1
TGCAGCGCCAAACTAGGGGGCCGGGGCACTGAAGCTTTCTTT
CSAKLGGRGTEAFF
>-|TRBJ1-5|-|TRBV5-5
TGTGCCAGCAGCCAACGGCAGGGAGACGATCAGCCCCAGCATTTT
CASSQRQGDDQPQHF
>few|TRBJ2-7|TRBD2|TRBV4-1
TGCGCCAGCAGCCAAGATAGGCGGGGGGCCTCAATCCGGGCCCACGAGCAGTACTTC
CASSQDRRGASIRAHEQYF
>-|TRBJ2-2|-|TRBV11-3
TGTGCCAGCCGGCGTGACGGCTCGAACACCGGGGAGCTGTTTTTT
CASRRDGSNTGELFF
>-|TRBJ2-1|-|TRBV7-9
TGTGCCAGCAGCTTAGCGGCTAGCTACAATGAGCAGTTCTTC
CASSLAASYNEQFF
>-|TRBJ2-6|-|TRBV4-1
TGCGCCAGCAGCCAAGGCGCGGGAAGGGGCTCTGGGGCCAACGTCCTGACTTTC
CASSQGAGRGSGANVLTF
>-|TRBJ2-2|-|TRBV29-1
TGCAGCGTTGAAGAGCCCACGACGGACACCGGGGAGCTGTTTTTT
CSVEEPTTDTGELFF
>-|TRBJ1-6|-|TRBV6-1
TGTGCCAGCAGTCTCCTCGGCGCTAGCGGCTCACCCCTCCACTTT
CASSLLGASGSPLHF
>few|TRBJ1-1|-|TRBV5-6
TGTGCCAGCAGCTTGTACTTTTACTCCGACGATAACACTGAAGCTTTCTTT
CASSLYFYSDDNTEAFF
>few|TRBJ1-3|-|TRBV7-9
TGTGCCAGCAGCCCCAGGGGTCGCGGGGAAGAGGGAAACACCATATATTTT
CASSPRGRGEEGNTIYF
>-|TRBJ1-2|TRBD1|TRBV7-8
TGTGCCAGCAGCTTAAGGGGACAGGTTAACTATGGCTACACCTTC
CASSLRGQVNYGYTF
>-|TRBJ2-7|TRBD1|TRBV2
TGTGCCAGCAGTGCTACCGGGACAGCCTACGAGCAGTACTTC
CASSATGTAYEQYF
>-|TRBJ2-5|-|TRBV5-1
TGCGCCAGCAGCTTGGGCTCGGAACAAGAGACCCAGTACTTC
CASSLGSEQETQYF
>-|TRBJ1-6|-|TRBV30
TGTGCCTGGAGCCCACTTTCGGCCAGGGTCAATTCACCCCTCCACTTT
CAWSPLSARVNSPLHF
>-|TRBJ1-6|TRBD1|TRBV5-1
TGCGCCAGCGGACAGGGGGCTAGTAATTCACCCCTCCACTTT
CASGQGASNSPLHF